These 11 T cell receptor beta chains were all obtained from the same sample, sequenced in a study of blood T cell repertoires in COVID-19. Profiling relied on immunoSEQ multiplex PCR, and the TCRdb table lists in-frame clones only, not all of them. The sample has fewer than 300,000 clones, approximately 90% seen once. Sequenced sample: peripheral blood. The receptor set was obtained from a middle-aged woman who had recovered from COVID-19.

V usage is TRBV6-5 and J usage is TRBJ2-1, with D possibly TRBD2 on 5 matching bases. This CDR3 has 14 amino acids. CDR1 is MNHEY, CDR2 SVGAGI, per germline. Trimming cost V 6 bases and J 4 bases, with 13 bases left between them. The CDR3 DNA reads TGTGCCAGCAGCCCCAGCCGGGGATACAATGAGCAGTTCTTC. As protein: CASSPSRGYNEQFF.

This chain connects TRBV6-2 or TRBV6-3 to TRBJ2-2; D unresolved. The V and J ends lost 6 bases and 12 bases respectively, with 14 bases between them. The CDR3 runs 12 residues. From germline, CDR1 is MNHEY and CDR2 SVGEGT. Here the CDR3 reads CASSDSSRKLFF. In DNA, the CDR3 is TGTGCCAGCAGCGACTCCTCCCGGAAGCTGTTTTTT.

The genes are TRBV4-3 and TRBJ2-4; D is possibly TRBD2 (6 bases). The CDR3 is made up of 13 amino acids. Trimming stripped 1 base from V and 12 bases from J, with 13 bases between. The germline CDR1 and CDR2 sequences are LGHNA and YSLEER. The CDR3 protein is CASSQAYGTGQYF. DNA for the CDR3: TGCGCCAGCAGCCAAGCTTACGGGACTGGTCAGTACTTC.

This clone has a single count. The V gene is TRBV6-5, the J gene TRBJ1-3; the D gene is possibly TRBD1 (6 bases). The CDR3 length is 14 residues. In germline, CDR1 is MNHEY, CDR2 SVGAGI. V dropped 8 bases and J dropped 1 base, with 12 bases sitting between them. This CDR3 is CASEGTGSGNTIYF. In nucleotides, the CDR3 is TGTGCCAGCGAGGGAACAGGGTCTGGAAACACCATATATTTT.

Only a few counts were recorded for this clone. The genes are TRBV27 and TRBJ1-2, with a possible D match to TRBD1 (5 bases). Germline CDR1 is MNHEY and CDR2 is SMNVEV (reference sequence). Trimming left V 8 bases short and J 4 bases short, with 23 bases between. The CDR3 is made up of 16 amino acids. The CDR3 DNA reads TGTGCCAGCCGCACTTCACGACCCGGGGGTGGCTATGGCTACACCTTC. This encodes CASRTSRPGGGYGYTF.

This clone was found once. The chain combines TRBV10-3 with TRBJ2-1; 11 nucleotides align to TRBD2. V was clipped by 4 bases and J by 0 bases; unmatched bases: 11. CDR1 is ENHRY and CDR2 is SYGVKD in the germline V gene. The CDR3 totals 19 residues. CDR3 nucleotide sequence: TGTGCCATCAGTGTGGGGGTTAGCGGGAGGGCAAGCTCCTACAATGAGCAGTTCTTC. It yields the protein CAISVGVSGRASSYNEQFF.

The chain combines TRBV19 with TRBJ2-7; TRBD1 agrees at 8 bases. The CDR3 loop spans 15 amino acids. V shed 6 bases, J shed 9 bases, and the junction held 16 bases outside the gene matches. Germline CDR1 and CDR2: LNHDA and SQIVND (reference sequence). CDR3 region: CASSLRTGQKGWQYF. For the CDR3, the DNA is TGTGCCAGTAGCCTGAGGACAGGGCAGAAAGGGTGGCAGTACTTC.

V is TRBV4-3 and J is TRBJ1-5; TRBD1 agrees at 8 bases. With V trimmed by 3 bases and J by 5 bases, 3 bases remained unmatched. The CDR3 consists of 14 residues. Per the germline V gene, CDR1 is LGHNA and CDR2 is YSLEER. CDR3 sequence reads: CASSQDREDQPQHF. The CDR3 region has the DNA TGCGCCAGCAGCCAGGACAGGGAGGATCAGCCCCAGCATTTT.

J is TRBJ1-2 and V is TRBV9; no clear D gene. Germline V gene lookup returns CDR1 SGDLS and CDR2 YYNGEE. The CDR3 is made up of 15 amino acids. The V end lost 4 bases, the J end lost 2 bases, and 15 bases lay between the germline ends. The DNA for the CDR3 is TGTGCCAGCAGCACGACCCGAGGCAGAAACTATGGCTACACCTTC. Translation: CASSTTRGRNYGYTF.

This clone appeared a few times. The CDR3 sequence is CASSVGGTTYNEQFF. In DNA form, the CDR3 reads TGTGCCAGCAGCGTAGGGGGGACTACCTACAATGAGCAGTTCTTC. The chain combines TRBV9 with TRBJ2-1, with 7 bases lining up with TRBD2. The CDR3 sequence is 15 residues long. Germline-derived CDR1 and CDR2 are SGDLS and YYNGEE. With 0 bases clipped from V and 2 bases from J, the junction kept 2 bases outside the gene matches.

The chain employs TRBV10-1 and TRBJ1-5, with D possibly being TRBD1 (6 bases). Trimming pared 6 bases from V and 1 base from J, leaving 10 bases between. CDR3 length: 14 residues. Per germline, CDR1 WNHNN and CDR2 SYGVQD (reference sequence). The CDR3 DNA reads TGCGCCAGCAGGATAACAGGGAGCAATCAGCCCCAGCATTTT. This encodes CASRITGSNQPQHF.